Shown below are 3 T cell receptor beta chains from a single sample sequenced in a study of response to subunit inactivated influenza vaccine. From the RT-PCR reads, TCRdb called clonotypes with MiXCR, one entry per CDR3 protein. The table lists 650,000 to 700,000 distinct CDR3 sequences, around a sixth of them singletons. The input for sequencing was PBMCs from blood, taken about 12 days after vaccination. These receptors were obtained from a man between 45 and 60 years old who received an inactivated influenza vaccine.

The chain uses TRBV20-1 and TRBJ2-2, with a possible D match to TRBD2 (6 bases). This CDR3 has 14 residues. Trimming pared 0 bases from V and 1 base from J, leaving 6 bases between. Germline loops: CDR1 DFQATT, CDR2 SNEGSKA (reference sequence). The CDR3 bases are TGCAGTGCTAGAGAGGGGGGGAACACCGGGGAGCTGTTTTTT. This translates into CSAREGGNTGELFF.

The chain employs TRBV12-3 or TRBV12-4 and TRBJ2-5; possibly TRBD1 for D (6 bases). This CDR3 has 16 residues. With 1 base removed from V and 5 bases from J, the gap between germline ends came to 17 bases. The CDR3 region has the DNA TGTGCCAGCAGTTTAGTGGTGGGCAGGGGTATCGAGACCCAGTACTTC. It encodes CASSLVVGRGIETQYF.

The sample holds a few counts of this clonotype. The chain is built from TRBV25-1 and TRBJ2-7; 10 nucleotides line up with TRBD1. This CDR3 contains 19 residues. The ends lost 9 bases at V and 5 bases at J; junction bases unmatched: 25. Germline loops: CDR1 MGHDK, CDR2 SYGVNS. The DNA for the CDR3 is TGTGCCAGGACTGACAGGGGGCGGAAGGGGTTGGGTAACCTCCACGAGCAGTACTTC. Translating it yields CARTDRGRKGLGNLHEQYF.